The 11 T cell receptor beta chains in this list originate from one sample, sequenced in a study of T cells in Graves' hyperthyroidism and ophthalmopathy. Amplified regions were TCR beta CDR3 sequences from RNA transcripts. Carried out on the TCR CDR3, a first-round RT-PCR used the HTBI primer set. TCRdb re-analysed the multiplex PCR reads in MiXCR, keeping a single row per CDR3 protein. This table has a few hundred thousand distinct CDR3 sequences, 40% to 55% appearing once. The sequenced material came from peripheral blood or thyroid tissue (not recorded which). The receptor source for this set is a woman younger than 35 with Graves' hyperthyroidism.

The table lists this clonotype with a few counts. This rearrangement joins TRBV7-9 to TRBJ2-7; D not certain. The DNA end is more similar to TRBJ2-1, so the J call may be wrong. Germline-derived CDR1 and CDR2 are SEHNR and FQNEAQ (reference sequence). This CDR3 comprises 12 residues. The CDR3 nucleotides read TGTGCCAGCAGCTTAGATGTCAATGAGCAGTTCTTC. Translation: CASSLDVNEQFF.

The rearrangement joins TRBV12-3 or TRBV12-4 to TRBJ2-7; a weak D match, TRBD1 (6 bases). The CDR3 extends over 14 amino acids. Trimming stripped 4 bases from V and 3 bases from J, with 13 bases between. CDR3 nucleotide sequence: TGTGCCAGCAGTTCGGAACAGGGAGACTACGAGCAGTACTTC. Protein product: CASSSEQGDYEQYF.

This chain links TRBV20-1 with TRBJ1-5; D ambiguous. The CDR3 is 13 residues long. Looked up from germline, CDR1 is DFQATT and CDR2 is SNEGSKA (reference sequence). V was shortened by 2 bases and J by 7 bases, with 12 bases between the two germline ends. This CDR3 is CSARTTREQPQHF. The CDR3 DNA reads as TGCAGTGCTAGAACCACTAGAGAACAGCCCCAGCATTTT.

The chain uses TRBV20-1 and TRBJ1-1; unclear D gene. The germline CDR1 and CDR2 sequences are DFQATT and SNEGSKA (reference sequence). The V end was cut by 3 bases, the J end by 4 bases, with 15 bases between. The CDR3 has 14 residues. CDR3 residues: CSARAEAGGTEAFF. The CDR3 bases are TGCAGTGCTAGGGCGGAAGCGGGAGGCACTGAAGCTTTCTTT.

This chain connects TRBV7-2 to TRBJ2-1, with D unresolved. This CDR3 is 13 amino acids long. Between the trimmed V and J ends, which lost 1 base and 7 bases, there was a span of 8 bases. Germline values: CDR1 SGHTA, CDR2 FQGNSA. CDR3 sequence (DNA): TGTGCCAGCAGCTTAGGGCAGTTAAATGAGCAGTTCTTC. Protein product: CASSLGQLNEQFF.

The CDR3 DNA is TGCGCCAGCAGCTTGGAAATCCCAACCTACAATGAGCAGTTCTTC. Translating gives CASSLEIPTYNEQFF. V is TRBV5-1 and J is TRBJ2-1; no clear D. Germline V lookup: CDR1 SGHRS, CDR2 YFSETQ. V was clipped by 0 bases and J by 2 bases, with 9 bases between them. The CDR3 is made up of 15 amino acids.

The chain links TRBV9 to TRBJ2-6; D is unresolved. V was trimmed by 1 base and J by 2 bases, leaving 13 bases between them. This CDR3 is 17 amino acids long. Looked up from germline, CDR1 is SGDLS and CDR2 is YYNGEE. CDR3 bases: TGTGCCAGCAGCGTACTTTCGGCCAGTGCTGGGGCCAACGTCCTGACTTTC. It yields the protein CASSVLSASAGANVLTF. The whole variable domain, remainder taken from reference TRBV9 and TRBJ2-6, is DSGVTQTPKHLITATGQRVTLRCSPRSGDLSVYWYQQSLDQGLQFLIQYYNGEERAKGNILERFSAQQFPDLHSELNLSSLELGDSALYFCASSVLSASAGANVLTFGAGSRLTVL.

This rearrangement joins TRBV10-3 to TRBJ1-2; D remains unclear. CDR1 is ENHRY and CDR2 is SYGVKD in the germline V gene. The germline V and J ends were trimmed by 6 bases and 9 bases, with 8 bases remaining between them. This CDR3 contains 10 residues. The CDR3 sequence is CAISLASYTF. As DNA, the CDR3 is TGTGCCATCAGCCTGGCGAGCTACACCTTC.

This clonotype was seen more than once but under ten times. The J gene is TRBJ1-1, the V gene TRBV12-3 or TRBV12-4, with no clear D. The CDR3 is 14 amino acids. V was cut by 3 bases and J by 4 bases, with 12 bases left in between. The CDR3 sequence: CASSFDPSGTEAFF. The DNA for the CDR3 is TGTGCCAGCAGTTTTGACCCCTCGGGCACTGAAGCTTTCTTT.

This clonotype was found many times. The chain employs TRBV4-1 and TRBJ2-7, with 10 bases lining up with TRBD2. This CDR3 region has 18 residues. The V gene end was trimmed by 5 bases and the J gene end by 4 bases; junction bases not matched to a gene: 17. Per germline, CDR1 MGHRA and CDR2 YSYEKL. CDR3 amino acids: CASSDGLLAGKGGYEQYF. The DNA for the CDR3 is TGCGCCAGCAGCGATGGTTTACTAGCGGGAAAGGGGGGGTACGAGCAGTACTTC.

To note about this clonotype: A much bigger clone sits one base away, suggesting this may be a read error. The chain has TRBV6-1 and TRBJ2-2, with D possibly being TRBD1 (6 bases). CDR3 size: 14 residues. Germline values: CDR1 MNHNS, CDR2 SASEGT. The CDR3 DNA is TGTGCCATCAGTGAAGCAGGGGACACCGGGGAGCTGTTTTTT. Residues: CAISEAGDTGELFF.